These 6 T cell receptor beta chains were sequenced from one sample in a study of T cells in women clearing cervical HPV infection. TCRdb keeps only in-frame clones here, not all; method: immunoSEQ multiplex PCR. This table lists 40,000 to 60,000 clones. Material: blood buffy coat. These receptors originate from a woman between 18 and 70 years old with a cervical HPV16 infection that either progressed to CIN3+ or cleared (not recorded which).

Worth noting for this clone: The read ends 3 residues early relative to the CDR3; the germline J gene fills the gap. The genes are TRBV7-9 and TRBJ1-2, with D perhaps TRBD1 (5 bases). In germline, CDR1 is SEHNR, CDR2 FQNEAQ (reference sequence). The CDR3 totals 12 residues. Incomplete CDR3 DNA: TGTGCCAGCAGCCCTACAGGAAATGAC. As protein: CASSPTGND. The whole CDR3 protein reads CASSPTGNDYTF. The whole variable domain, filled in from reference TRBV7-9 and TRBJ1-2, reads DTGVSQNPRHKITKRGQNVTFRCDPISEHNRLYWYRQTLGQGPEFLTYFQNEAQLEKSRLLSDRFSAERPKGSFSTLEIQRTEQGDSAMYLCASSPTGNDYTFGSGTRLTVV.

With respect to this clone: Sequencing ends 3 residues short of the CDR3 end; the germline J gene provides the rest. This sequence joins TRBV5-1 and TRBJ2-5; possibly TRBD1 for D (6 bases). V lost 0 bases and J lost 1, with 10 bases in between. CDR1 and CDR2 (germline): SGHRS, YFSETQ. CDR3 length equals 15 residues. The sequenced CDR3 bases are TGCGCCAGCAGCTTGGAAGCAGGGGCCCAAGAGACC. Its protein is CASSLEAGAQET. The whole CDR3 protein reads CASSLEAGAQETQYF.

On this clone itself: Compared with germline, one end of the junction differs, possibly owing to a read error. The read ends 3 residues early relative to the CDR3; the germline J gene fills the gap. Other DNA sequences in the same sample also yield this CDR3. V is TRBV18 and J is TRBJ1-3; 8 positions agree with TRBD1. CDR3 size: 17 residues. Germline CDR1 KGHSH, CDR2 LQKENI. The CDR3 DNA, read in part, is TGTGCCAGCTCACCACGGGACAGGCCTAGCTCTGGAAACACA. This gives the protein CASSPRDRPSSGNT. The whole CDR3 protein is CASSPRDRPSSGNTIYF.

About this clone: The read ends 3 residues shy of where the CDR3 ends; the end is completed using the germline J gene. V and J are TRBV20-1 and TRBJ1-1; D remains ambiguous. The germline V gene has CDR1 DFQATT and CDR2 SNEGSKA (reference sequence). With 4 bases removed from V and 0 bases from J, the gap between germline ends came to 12 bases. This CDR3 has 14 amino acids. This CDR3 is CSAMSVFMNTEAFF. The CDR3 DNA, read in part, is TGCAGTGCTATGTCGGTGTTCATGAACACTGAA.

To note about this clone: The read finishes 3 residues shy of the CDR3 end, and the germline J gene is used to complete it. This sequence joins TRBV7-6 and TRBJ2-1; TRBD2 matches at 10 bases. J was trimmed by 9 bases and V by 1 base; bases with no gene match: 9. This CDR3 region has 16 residues. Germline lookup yields CDR1 SGHVS and CDR2 FNYEAQ. The CDR3 sequence is CASSLVGAGGRGEQFF. The sequenced CDR3 bases are TGTGCCAGCAGCTTAGTCGGAGCGGGGGGGCGGGGTGAG.

Note on this clone: The CDR3 goes on 3 residues after the read ends, and that part is filled in from the germline J gene. This same CDR3 is encoded by further DNA sequences in the sample. V and J are TRBV19 and TRBJ1-1; D uncertain. V lost 4 bases to trimming and J lost 3 bases, with 6 bases between them. The CDR3 spans 12 residues. Germline CDR1 is LNHDA and CDR2 is SQIVND (reference sequence). The sequenced part of the CDR3 DNA is TGTGCCAGTAGTAAGCAATACACTGAA. This translates into CASSKQYTE. The complete CDR3 sequence is CASSKQYTEAFF.